This TCR beta chain was captured by sequencing in a study of blood T cell repertoires in COVID-19. In the study overall: The United States, Italy and Spain supplied acute and convalescent COVID-19 samples.

Trimming removed 4 bases from V and 4 bases from J, with 6 bases in between. The V gene's germline CDR1 is SGHRS and CDR2 YFSETQ. The CDR3 has 12 residues. Assay used: immunoSEQ multiplex PCR; TCRdb lists only in-frame clones, some missing. The sample shows about 320,000 clones, roughly 90% of them seen only once. Input material: PBMCs or T cells enriched from blood (not recorded which). The chain carries TRBV5-1 and TRBJ1-3; D ambiguous. The sequence came from a woman aged 25 to 45 who had been exposed to COVID-19. The CDR3 loop reads CASSEEGNTIYF. The CDR3 DNA follows: TGCGCCAGCAGCGAGGAAGGAAACACCATATATTTT.